This T cell receptor (beta chain) derives from a study of CD8 T cells in Susac syndrome. Random hexamers were used to reverse transcribe roughly 0.45 to 1 ug of RNA. MiXCR, run by TCRdb on the immunoSEQ multiplex PCR reads, gives a single entry per CDR3 protein. This table holds about 200,000 distinct CDR3 sequences, over 90% found once. Trimming removed 2 bases at V and 5 bases at J, with 18 bases between. The germline V gene encodes CDR1 GTSNPN and CDR2 SVGIG (reference sequence). The CDR3 length is 15 residues. The rearrangement uses TRBV30 and TRBJ1-2, with a possible D match to TRBD1 (5 bases). This receptor was obtained from a human donor with multiple sclerosis. The source material was CD4+ T cells from PBMCs. CDR3 nucleotide sequence: TGTGCCTGGAGTTCGGGGGGTCGCACGTGGTATGGCTACACCTTC. Translated: CAWSSGGRTWYGYTF.